Presented here are 32 T cell receptor beta chains from one specimen sequenced in a study of cytomegalovirus exposure and HLA in healthy donors. Researchers ran the PCR with 60 Vbeta and 13 Jbeta primers. Libraries were prepared by immunoSEQ multiplex PCR; TCRdb keeps only in-frame clonotypes and omits some of them. The table includes about 130,000 clones, over 70% detected once. Sequencing used PBMCs. The receptors stem from a woman aged 40-49 years in good health and CMV-seropositive.

The V gene is TRBV9, the J gene TRBJ2-2; D is ambiguous. The CDR3 sequence is 14 residues long. Germline values: CDR1 SGDLS, CDR2 YYNGEE. V was pared by 1 base and J by 2 bases, with 6 bases between. In DNA form, the CDR3 reads TGTGCCAGCAGCGTAACGCGAAACACCGGGGAGCTGTTTTTT. The encoded protein is CASSVTRNTGELFF. Combining the CDR3 with reference TRBV9 and TRBJ2-2 gives the whole variable domain DSGVTQTPKHLITATGQRVTLRCSPRSGDLSVYWYQQSLDQGLQFLIQYYNGEERAKGNILERFSAQQFPDLHSELNLSSLELGDSALYFCASSVTRNTGELFFGEGSRLTVL.

The V gene is TRBV7-2, the J gene TRBJ2-1; 11 bases agree with TRBD2. Germline CDR1 is SGHTA and CDR2 is FQGNSA. The J segment lost 4 bases and the V segment lost 3 bases, leaving 2 bases of the junction unmatched. The CDR3 is made up of 15 amino acids. DNA for the CDR3: TGTGCCAGCAGCTTTCGGACTAGCGGGTACAATGAGCAGTTCTTC. It codes for CASSFRTSGYNEQFF.

The rearrangement links TRBV29-1 to TRBJ1-2; possibly TRBD1 for D (5 bases). CDR3 size: 13 residues. Trimming pared 2 bases from V and 3 bases from J, leaving 10 bases between. From germline, CDR1 is SQVTM and CDR2 ANQGSEA. The CDR3 region has the DNA TGCAGCGTTGAAATGGGACTTCACTATGGCTACACCTTC. This gives the protein CSVEMGLHYGYTF.

This clone has just a few counts. The V and J genes are TRBV4-1 and TRBJ2-3; D is perhaps TRBD1 (8 bases). The CDR3 is 13 amino acids. Between the trimmed V and J ends, which lost 6 bases and 6 bases, there was a span of 13 bases. The germline CDR1 and CDR2 sequences are MGHRA and YSYEKL. This chain's CDR3 is CASSPQGGDTQYF. CDR3 nucleotide sequence: TGCGCCAGCAGTCCACAGGGGGGGGATACGCAGTATTTT.

V gene TRBV5-1 combines with J gene TRBJ1-2; D might be TRBD1 (5 bases). The V and J ends lost 2 bases and 8 bases respectively, with 25 bases between them. CDR1 SGHRS and CDR2 YFSETQ come from the germline V gene. This CDR3 is built from 17 residues. The DNA for the CDR3 is TGCGCCAGCAGCTTCCTGGGGCCACCAATACTTACTATGGGCTACACCTTC. This encodes CASSFLGPPILTMGYTF.

The genes are TRBV7-2 and TRBJ1-3; tentative D call: TRBD1 (5 bases). This CDR3 has 15 residues. V was pared by 2 bases and J by 4 bases, with 12 bases between. Germline assignment: CDR1 SGHTA and CDR2 FQGNSA. This chain's CDR3 is CASSLNVGAGNTIYF. The CDR3 bases are TGTGCCAGCAGCTTAAATGTTGGGGCGGGAAACACCATATATTTT.

The chain has TRBV7-6 and TRBJ2-1; 7 nucleotides align to TRBD2. After removal of 5 bases from V and 6 bases from J, the junction contained 10 bases not matched to a gene. This CDR3 is built from 15 residues. Germline lookup yields CDR1 SGHVS and CDR2 FNYEAQ. For the CDR3, the DNA is TGTGCCAGCAGCCAAAACAGCGGGGCGGGCAATGAGCAGTTCTTC. Its protein is CASSQNSGAGNEQFF.

A note on this clone: Other DNA sequences from this sample encode an identical CDR3 as well. The V call is TRBV6-1, the J call TRBJ2-7; 9 bases are a match to TRBD1. Per germline, CDR1 MNHNS and CDR2 SASEGT. J was trimmed by 7 bases and V by 5 bases; bases with no gene match: 12. The CDR3 runs 15 residues. The CDR3 reads CASSLDRGESGEQYF. CDR3 DNA sequence: TGTGCCAGCAGTCTTGACAGGGGGGAAAGCGGGGAGCAGTACTTC.

This clone occurred a few times. The chain combines TRBV7-2 with TRBJ1-6; D uncertain. CDR3 size: 16 residues. V lost 1 base and J 0 bases, leaving 7 bases between the germline ends. Germline CDR1 and CDR2: SGHTA and FQGNSA. The CDR3 DNA reads as TGTGCCAGCAGCTTAGAACGGAGCTCCTATAATTCACCCCTCCACTTT. Amino acids: CASSLERSSYNSPLHF.

The chain joins TRBV28 to TRBJ1-5, with TRBD1 matching 8 bases. Germline trimming cut 8 bases from V and 3 bases from J; bases unmatched to any gene: 3. Germline V gene lookup returns CDR1 MDHEN and CDR2 SYDVKM. The CDR3 covers 13 residues. CDR3 in DNA: TGTGCCAGCCGGACAGGGCTCAATCAGCCCCAGCATTTT. It is translated as CASRTGLNQPQHF.

Only one count was recorded for this clone. Other DNA sequences in this specimen translate into the identical CDR3. This rearrangement joins TRBV18 to TRBJ2-7; 7 bases align to TRBD1. CDR3 length: 14 residues. Germline V CDR1 and CDR2: KGHSH, LQKENI. The ends lost 0 bases at V and 3 bases at J; junction bases unmatched: 2. CDR3 in DNA: TGTGCCAGCTCACCACCGGGACAGAGCTACGAGCAGTACTTC. Protein product: CASSPPGQSYEQYF.

In its sample, this clone was seen once. This sequence joins TRBV7-2 and TRBJ2-3; D unclear. CDR3 length equals 12 residues. Germline V gene sequence: CDR1 SGHTA, CDR2 FQGNSA. Trimming took off 5 bases at V and 5 bases at J, with 8 bases between the two ends. CDR3 DNA sequence: TGTGCCAGCAGCCTAACTCGAGATACGCAGTATTTT. Its protein is CASSLTRDTQYF.

The chain employs TRBV4-3 and TRBJ2-3; unclear D gene. Germline loops: CDR1 LGHNA, CDR2 YSLEER. The ends were cut back, 0 bases at V and 4 bases at J, with 8 bases in the middle. The CDR3 has 14 amino acids. CDR3 nucleotides: TGCGCCAGCAGCCAAGAGAGGTATTCAGATACGCAGTATTTT. It specifies CASSQERYSDTQYF.

This clone has a single count. The chain is built from TRBV2 and TRBJ2-2; no definite D call. CDR3 length: 14 residues. Germline CDR1 is SNHLY and CDR2 is FYNNEI. The ends were cut back, 5 bases at V and 1 base at J, with 8 bases in the middle. The CDR3 coding sequence is TGTGCCAGCAGTACAGTGAGGAACACCGGGGAGCTGTTTTTT. Translating gives CASSTVRNTGELFF.

The rearrangement uses TRBV6-1 and TRBJ2-7, with TRBD2 matching 7 bases. The CDR3 runs 14 residues. Trimming removed 8 bases from V and 4 bases from J; junction bases left unmatched: 11. CDR1 is MNHNS, CDR2 SASEGT, per germline. CDR3 DNA sequence: TGTGCCAGCGTTGGGGGGGACCGAAAATACGAGCAGTACTTC. Its translation is CASVGGDRKYEQYF.

V gene TRBV2 combines with J gene TRBJ2-5; 8 bases align to TRBD1. Germline V gene data show CDR1 as SNHLY and CDR2 as FYNNEI. The CDR3 has 15 residues. The V and J ends lost 5 bases and 5 bases, in that order; junction bases with no gene match: 10. This CDR3 reads CASSSQGALGETQYF. The CDR3 coding sequence is TGTGCCAGCAGTAGTCAGGGGGCGCTCGGGGAGACCCAGTACTTC.

A few counts support this clone. The J gene is TRBJ2-1, the V gene TRBV11-3; D remains ambiguous. CDR1 is SGHNT and CDR2 is YENEEA in the germline V gene. Trimming took off 0 bases at V and 3 bases at J, with 3 bases between the two ends. CDR3 size: 13 residues. This CDR3 is CASSLDGYNEQFF. CDR3 bases: TGTGCCAGCAGCTTAGACGGCTACAATGAGCAGTTCTTC.

This chain joins TRBV2 and TRBJ2-3, with 9 bases identical to TRBD2. Per the germline V gene, CDR1 is SNHLY and CDR2 is FYNNEI. The ends lost 6 bases at V and 9 bases at J; junction bases unmatched: 1. The CDR3 totals 11 residues. This chain's CDR3 is CASRGTSTQYF. As DNA, the CDR3 is TGTGCCAGCAGGGGGACTAGCACGCAGTATTTT.

Concerning this clone: This sample includes further DNA sequences coding for the same CDR3. The rearrangement links TRBV13 to TRBJ1-2, with D perhaps matching TRBD1 (5 bases). Germline V CDR1 and CDR2: PRHDT, FYEKMQ (reference sequence). This CDR3 region has 14 residues. Trimming took 0 bases from V and 3 from J, leaving 8 bases between them. The CDR3 sequence is CASSLGTGDYGYTF. CDR3 nucleotide sequence: TGTGCCAGCAGCTTAGGCACAGGCGACTATGGCTACACCTTC.

V is TRBV7-2 and J is TRBJ1-5, with D possibly being TRBD1 (5 bases). The CDR3 is 14 residues long. The germline gives CDR1 SGHTA, CDR2 FQGNSA. Trimming cost V 5 bases and J 1 base, with 9 bases left between them. CDR3 region: CASSPRTSNQPQHF. The CDR3 DNA sequence: TGTGCCAGCAGCCCCCGGACAAGCAATCAGCCCCAGCATTTT.

V and J are TRBV19 and TRBJ2-7, with 7 positions matching TRBD1. This CDR3 comprises 14 residues. V was pared by 2 bases and J by 1 base, with 2 bases of the junction left unmatched. CDR1 is LNHDA, CDR2 SQIVND, per germline (reference sequence). CDR3 region: CASSISTGSYEQYF. DNA for the CDR3: TGTGCCAGTAGTATATCGACAGGGTCCTACGAGCAGTACTTC. Full variable domain (rest looked up from reference TRBV19 and TRBJ2-7): DGGITQSPKYLFRKEGQNVTLSCEQNLNHDAMYWYRQDPGQGLRLIYYSQIVNDFQKGDIAEGYSVSREKKESFPLTVTSAQKNPTAFYLCASSISTGSYEQYFGPGTRLTVT.

Details on this clone: Other DNA sequences of this sample code for an identical CDR3. This chain connects TRBV7-2 to TRBJ2-7; D may be TRBD2 (7 bases). CDR3 length: 13 amino acids. The germline V gene encodes CDR1 SGHTA and CDR2 FQGNSA. The germline V and J ends were trimmed by 5 bases and 4 bases, with 12 bases remaining between them. CDR3 region: CASSPRGGYEQYF. The CDR3 DNA reads as TGTGCCAGCAGCCCAAGGGGGGGATACGAGCAGTACTTC.

This clone was observed once. The gene calls are TRBV4-3 and TRBJ2-5; 10 nucleotides line up with TRBD2. The J call may be faulty, since TRBJ2-7 better matches the DNA end. The germline V gene encodes CDR1 LGHNA and CDR2 YSLEER. The CDR3 is 15 amino acids. The CDR3 sequence is CASSLSLAGVYEQYF. In DNA, the CDR3 is TGCGCCAGCAGCCTCAGCCTAGCGGGAGTTTACGAGCAGTACTTC.

This clone was found a few times. At the DNA level, this CDR3 is encoded by other sequences in the same sample as well. The CDR3 nucleotides are TGTGCCAGCAGTCTTTTTAGGACTAGCGGGAGTTACGAGCAGTACTTC. Protein: CASSLFRTSGSYEQYF. The rearrangement joins TRBV6-6 to TRBJ2-7, with TRBD2 matching 13 bases. CDR1 MNHNY and CDR2 SVGAGI come from the germline V gene (reference sequence). V gave up 5 bases and J gave up 4 bases; unmatched junction bases: 8. The CDR3 is 16 residues long.

There are a few counts of this clone. The chain uses TRBV28 and TRBJ1-1, with unresolved D. Trimming stripped 3 bases from V and 10 bases from J, with 12 bases between. CDR1 is MDHEN, CDR2 SYDVKM, per germline. The CDR3 runs to 12 residues. In nucleotides, the CDR3 is TGTGCCAGCAGTTTTAGTCATTATGGAGCTTTCTTT. Translation: CASSFSHYGAFF.

Notes on this clone: The germline gene is not matched at one end of the junction; a read error may be the cause. Other DNA sequences from this sample encode an identical CDR3 as well. The V gene is TRBV7-2, the J gene TRBJ1-4, with 7 bases aligning to TRBD1. Germline V gives CDR1 SGHTA, CDR2 FQGNSA. This CDR3 comprises 16 residues. The CDR3 DNA is TGCGCCAGCAGCTTGCAACAGGGGACAACTAATGAAAAACTGTTTTTT. Protein sequence: CASSLQQGTTNEKLFF.

V usage is TRBV29-1 and J usage is TRBJ2-7; D gene ambiguous. V gave up 6 bases and J gave up 3 bases, with 18 bases separating them. The germline CDR1 and CDR2 sequences are SQVTM and ANQGSEA. The CDR3 contains 14 residues. The CDR3 DNA follows: TGCAGCGTCTCCTCCCCCCCGCTAATCTACGAGCAGTACTTC. Its protein product is CSVSSPPLIYEQYF.

The gene calls are TRBV27 and TRBJ2-2; 9 positions agree with TRBD2. The CDR3 is 16 residues long. The V segment lost 9 bases and the J segment 4 bases; nucleotides outside the gene matches: 12. Per germline, CDR1 MNHEY and CDR2 SMNVEV (reference sequence). CDR3 coding DNA: TGTGCCAGACATGAGTTAGCGGGAGTCCCCACCGGGGAGCTGTTTTTT. It specifies CARHELAGVPTGELFF.

This clone was counted between two and nine times. J is TRBJ2-7 and V is TRBV18; possible D gene TRBD1, 5 bases. The length of the CDR3 is 14 residues. Germline CDR1 and CDR2: KGHSH and LQKENI. V gave up 3 bases and J gave up 3 bases, with 12 bases separating them. CDR3: CASSPRQGNYEQYF. The CDR3 region has the DNA TGTGCCAGCTCACCCCGCCAGGGAAACTACGAGCAGTACTTC.

In this sample, this clone turned up a few times. The chain is built from TRBV25-1 and TRBJ1-1; maybe TRBD1 (5 bases). Trimming took 4 bases from V and 8 from J, leaving 11 bases between them. The CDR3 runs 12 residues. Germline V gene data show CDR1 as MGHDK and CDR2 as SYGVNS. This CDR3 reads CASSGATEEAFF. In DNA, the CDR3 is TGTGCCAGCAGTGGAGCGACAGAAGAAGCTTTCTTT.

This sequence joins TRBV11-2 and TRBJ2-7; 7 bases line up with TRBD1. This CDR3 is built from 17 residues. Germline V lookup: CDR1 SGHAT, CDR2 FQNNGV. The V and J ends lost 3 bases and 0 bases, in that order; junction bases with no gene match: 11. CDR3 nucleotides: TGTGCCAGCAGCTTCATTCCGAGGGGGCCCGTCTCCTACGAGCAGTACTTC. This encodes CASSFIPRGPVSYEQYF.

CDR3 DNA: TGTGCCAGCAGCTTGTTATCTTTAAGGGGGGGAGGCACTGAAGCTTTCTTT. It specifies CASSLLSLRGGGTEAFF. The chain joins TRBV5-4 to TRBJ1-1, with D possibly matching TRBD1 (6 bases). The CDR3 runs to 17 residues. V dropped 1 base and J dropped 4 bases, with 20 bases sitting between them. The germline gives CDR1 SGHNT, CDR2 YYREEE (reference sequence).